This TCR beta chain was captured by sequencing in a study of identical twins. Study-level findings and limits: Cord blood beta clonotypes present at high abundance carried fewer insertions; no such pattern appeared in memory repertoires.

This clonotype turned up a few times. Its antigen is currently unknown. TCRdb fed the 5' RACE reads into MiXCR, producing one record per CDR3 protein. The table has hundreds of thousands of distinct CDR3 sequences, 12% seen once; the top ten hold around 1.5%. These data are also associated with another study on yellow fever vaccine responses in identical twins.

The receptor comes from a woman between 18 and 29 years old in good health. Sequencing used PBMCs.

This CDR3 is CSAREGGSHNQPQHF. The CDR3 nucleotides are TGCAGTGCTAGAGAGGGTGGGTCCCACAATCAGCCCCAGCATTTT. The chain has TRBV20-1 and TRBJ1-5, with D hard to call. The CDR3 is 15 amino acids. The germline V gene has CDR1 DFQATT and CDR2 SNEGSKA (reference sequence). V was clipped by 0 bases and J by 3 bases, with 12 bases between them.